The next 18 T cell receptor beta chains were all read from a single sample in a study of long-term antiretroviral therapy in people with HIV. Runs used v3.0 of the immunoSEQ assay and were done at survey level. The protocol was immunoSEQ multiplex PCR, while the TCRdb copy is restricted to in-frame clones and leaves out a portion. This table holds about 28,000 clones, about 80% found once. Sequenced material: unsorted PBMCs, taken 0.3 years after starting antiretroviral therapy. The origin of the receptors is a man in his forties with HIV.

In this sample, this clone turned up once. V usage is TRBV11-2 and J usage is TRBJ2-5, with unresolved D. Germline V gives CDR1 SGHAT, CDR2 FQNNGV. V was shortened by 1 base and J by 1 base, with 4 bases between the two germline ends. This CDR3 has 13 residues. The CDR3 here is CASSLGSQETQYF. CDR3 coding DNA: TGTGCCAGCAGCTTAGGTTCCCAAGAGACCCAGTACTTC.

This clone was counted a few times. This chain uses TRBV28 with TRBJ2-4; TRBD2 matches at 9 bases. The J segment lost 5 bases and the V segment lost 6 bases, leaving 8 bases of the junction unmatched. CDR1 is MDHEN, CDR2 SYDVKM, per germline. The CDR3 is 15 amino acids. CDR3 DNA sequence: TGTGCCAGCAGGATTTATAGCGGGAGTGAAAACATTCAGTACTTC. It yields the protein CASRIYSGSENIQYF.

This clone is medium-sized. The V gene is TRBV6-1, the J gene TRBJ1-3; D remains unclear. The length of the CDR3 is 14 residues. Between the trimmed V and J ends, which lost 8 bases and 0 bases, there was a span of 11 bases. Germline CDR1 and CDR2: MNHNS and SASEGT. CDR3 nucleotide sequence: TGTGCCAGCGGCGACGGTGCCTCTGGAAACACCATATATTTT. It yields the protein CASGDGASGNTIYF.

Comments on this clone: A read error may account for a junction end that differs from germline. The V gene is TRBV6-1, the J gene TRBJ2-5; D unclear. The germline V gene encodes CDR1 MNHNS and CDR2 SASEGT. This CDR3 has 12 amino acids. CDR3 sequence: CASNTRSENQYF. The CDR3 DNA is TGTGCCAGCAACACCCGCTCGGAGAACCAGTACTTC.

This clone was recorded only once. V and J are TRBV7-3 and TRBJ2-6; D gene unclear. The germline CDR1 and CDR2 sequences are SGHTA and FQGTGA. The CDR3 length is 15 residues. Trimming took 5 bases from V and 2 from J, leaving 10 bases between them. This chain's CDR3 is CASSPRVTGANVLTF. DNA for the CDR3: TGTGCCAGCAGCCCCCGGGTGACTGGGGCCAACGTCCTGACTTTC.

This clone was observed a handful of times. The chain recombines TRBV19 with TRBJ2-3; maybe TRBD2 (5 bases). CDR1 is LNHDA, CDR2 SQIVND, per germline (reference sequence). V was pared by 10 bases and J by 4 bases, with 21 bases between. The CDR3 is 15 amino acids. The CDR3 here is CANAPRVPRADTQYF. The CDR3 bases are TGTGCCAACGCCCCAAGGGTCCCGAGGGCAGATACGCAGTATTTT.

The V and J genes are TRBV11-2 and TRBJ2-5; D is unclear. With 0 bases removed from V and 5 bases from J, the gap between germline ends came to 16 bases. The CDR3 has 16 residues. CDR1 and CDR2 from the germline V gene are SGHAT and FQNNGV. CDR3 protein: CASSLDLFFVSETQYF. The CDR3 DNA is TGTGCCAGCAGCTTAGATCTCTTTTTCGTTTCGGAGACCCAGTACTTC. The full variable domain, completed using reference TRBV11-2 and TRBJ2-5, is EAGVAQSPRYKIIEKRQSVAFWCNPISGHATLYWYQQILGQGPKLLIQFQNNGVVDDSQLPKDRFSAERLKGVDSTLKIQPAKLEDSAVYLCASSLDLFFVSETQYFGPGTRLLVL.

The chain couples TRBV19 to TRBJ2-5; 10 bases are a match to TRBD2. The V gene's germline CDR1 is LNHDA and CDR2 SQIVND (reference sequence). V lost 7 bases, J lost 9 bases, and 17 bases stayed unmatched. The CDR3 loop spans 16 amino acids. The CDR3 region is CASKEVAGGPIRAQYF. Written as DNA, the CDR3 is TGTGCCAGTAAGGAGGTAGCGGGAGGACCCATAAGAGCCCAGTACTTC.

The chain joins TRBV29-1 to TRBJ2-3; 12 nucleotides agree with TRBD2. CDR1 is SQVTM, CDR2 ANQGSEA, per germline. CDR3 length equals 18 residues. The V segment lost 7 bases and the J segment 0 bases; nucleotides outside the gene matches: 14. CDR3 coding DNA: TGCAGCGCCCAGGCTAGCGGGGGGGATATGATAAGCACAGATACGCAGTATTTT. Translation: CSAQASGGDMISTDTQYF.

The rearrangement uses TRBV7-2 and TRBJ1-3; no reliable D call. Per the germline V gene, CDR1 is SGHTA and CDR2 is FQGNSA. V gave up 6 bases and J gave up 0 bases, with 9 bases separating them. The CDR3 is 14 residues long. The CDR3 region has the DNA TGTGCCAGCAGTTCGACGAACTCTGGAAACACCATATATTTT. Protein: CASSSTNSGNTIYF.

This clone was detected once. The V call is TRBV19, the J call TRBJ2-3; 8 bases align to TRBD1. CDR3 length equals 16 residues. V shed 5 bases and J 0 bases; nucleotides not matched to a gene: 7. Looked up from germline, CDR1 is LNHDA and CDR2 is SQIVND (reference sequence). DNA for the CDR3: TGTGCCAGTAGTTCGACGACAGGGGAGAGCACAGATACGCAGTATTTT. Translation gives CASSSTTGESTDTQYF.

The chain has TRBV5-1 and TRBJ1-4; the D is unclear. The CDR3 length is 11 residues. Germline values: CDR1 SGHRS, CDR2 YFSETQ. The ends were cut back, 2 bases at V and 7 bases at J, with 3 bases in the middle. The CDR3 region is CASSFFEKLFF. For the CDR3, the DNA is TGCGCCAGCAGCTTCTTTGAAAAACTGTTTTTT.

CDR3 sequence (DNA): TGTGCCAGCAGCGCGGCAGGGATGTACACTGAAGCTTTCTTT. This codes for CASSAAGMYTEAFF. The V gene is TRBV2, the J gene TRBJ1-1, with D possibly TRBD1 on 5 matching bases. From germline, CDR1 is SNHLY and CDR2 FYNNEI. There are 14 residues in the CDR3. V gave up 6 bases and J gave up 3 bases, with 14 bases separating them.

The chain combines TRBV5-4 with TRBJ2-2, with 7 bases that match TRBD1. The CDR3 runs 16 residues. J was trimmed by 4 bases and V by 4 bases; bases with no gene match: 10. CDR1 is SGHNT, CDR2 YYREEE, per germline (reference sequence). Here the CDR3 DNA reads TGTGCCAGCAGCGTACTTACAGGGGTCGGCACCGGGGAGCTGTTTTTT. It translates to CASSVLTGVGTGELFF.

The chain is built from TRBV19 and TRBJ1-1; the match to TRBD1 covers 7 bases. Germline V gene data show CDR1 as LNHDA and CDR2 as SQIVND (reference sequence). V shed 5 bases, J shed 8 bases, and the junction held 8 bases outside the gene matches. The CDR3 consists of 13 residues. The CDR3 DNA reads TGTGCCAGTAGTTTCTGGACAGGAGCAGAAGCTTTCTTT. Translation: CASSFWTGAEAFF.

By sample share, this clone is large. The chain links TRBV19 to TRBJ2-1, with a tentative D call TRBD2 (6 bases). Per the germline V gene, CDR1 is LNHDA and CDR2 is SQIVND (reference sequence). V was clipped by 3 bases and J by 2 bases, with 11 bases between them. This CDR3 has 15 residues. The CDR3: CASSMVSGPYNEQFF. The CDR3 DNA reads TGTGCCAGTAGTATGGTTAGCGGACCCTACAATGAGCAGTTCTTC.

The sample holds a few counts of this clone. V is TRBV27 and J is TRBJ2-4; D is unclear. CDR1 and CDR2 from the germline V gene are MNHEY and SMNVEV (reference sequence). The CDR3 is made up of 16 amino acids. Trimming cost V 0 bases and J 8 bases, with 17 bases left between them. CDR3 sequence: CASSLSVARRSDIQYF. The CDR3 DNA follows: TGTGCCAGCAGTTTATCAGTAGCTCGGCGGTCTGACATTCAGTACTTC.

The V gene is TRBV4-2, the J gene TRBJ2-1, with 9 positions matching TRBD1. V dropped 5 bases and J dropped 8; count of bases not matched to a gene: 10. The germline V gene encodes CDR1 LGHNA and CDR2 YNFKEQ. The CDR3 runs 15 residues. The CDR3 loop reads CASSMGQGGGDEQFF. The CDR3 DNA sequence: TGTGCCAGCAGCATGGGACAGGGTGGGGGGGATGAGCAGTTCTTC.